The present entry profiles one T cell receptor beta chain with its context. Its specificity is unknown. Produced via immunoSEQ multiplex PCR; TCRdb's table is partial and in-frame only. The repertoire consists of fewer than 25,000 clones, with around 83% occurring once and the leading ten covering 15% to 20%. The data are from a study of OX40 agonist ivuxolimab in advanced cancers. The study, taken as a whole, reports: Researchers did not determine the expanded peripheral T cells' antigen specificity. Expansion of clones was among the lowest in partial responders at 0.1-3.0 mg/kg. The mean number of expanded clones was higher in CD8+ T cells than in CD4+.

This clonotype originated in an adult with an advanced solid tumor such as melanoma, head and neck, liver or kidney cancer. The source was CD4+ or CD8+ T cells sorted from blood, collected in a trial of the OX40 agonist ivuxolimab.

As DNA, the CDR3 is TGTGCCAGCAGCCACCCCCGACAGGTACAAGAGACCCAGTACTTC. Translating it yields CASSHPRQVQETQYF. The V and J genes are TRBV5-6 and TRBJ2-5, with a weak D call TRBD1 (6 bases). CDR1 is SGHDT and CDR2 is YYEEEE in the germline V gene. V lost 4 bases and J 2 bases, leaving 15 bases between the germline ends. The CDR3 runs to 15 residues.